The rows below give T cell receptor beta chains drawn from one sample of a study of T cells in Graves' hyperthyroidism and ophthalmopathy. TCRdb re-derived calls from the multiplex PCR reads in MiXCR, one entry per CDR3 protein. The repertoire has about 530,000 distinct CDR3 sequences, roughly 17% of them found once; the top ten carry approximately 15%. Sequencing used blood. The origin of the receptors is a young woman with Graves' ophthalmopathy. Both conserved end residues are part of each CDR3. Fields, in order: J gene, clone size, D gene, V gene, CDR3 DNA, CDR3 protein. The D gene is left open where the match is weak. The size of a clone is reported for some rows only, either as once, few or many, or as a class for expanded clones.

TRBJ2-1,many,TRBD2,TRBV29-1,TGCAGCGGTTCGGGAGCGGGAGTTTTAGCGGATGAGCAGTTCTTC,CSGSGAGVLADEQFF
TRBJ2-2,-,TRBD2,TRBV20-1,TGCAGTGCTCCGGGGATAGCGGGAGGGCGGACCGGGGAGCTGTTTTTT,CSAPGIAGGRTGELFF
TRBJ2-7,few,TRBD2,TRBV5-1,TGCGCCAGCAGCTTGCGGGGGGAGATCTCCTACGAGCAGTACTTC,CASSLRGEISYEQYF
TRBJ2-3,few,-,TRBV9,TGTGCCAGCAGCGTTGTAAACGAAAGACAGCCCGGGGATACGCAGTATTTT,CASSVVNERQPGDTQYF
TRBJ1-4,many,-,TRBV11-3,TGTGCCAGCAGCCCCCTGGACGGCCTAAATGAAAAACTGTTTTTT,CASSPLDGLNEKLFF
TRBJ2-5,-,-,TRBV20-1,TGCAGTGCTAGAGATCGGAGGGGCCAAGAGACCCAGTACTTC,CSARDRRGQETQYF
TRBJ1-2,many,-,TRBV25-1,TGTGCCAGCAGTGAAGATATCCTCTATTCGAACTATGGCTACACCTTC,CASSEDILYSNYGYTF
TRBJ2-2,-,-,TRBV6-2/TRBV6-3,TGTGCCAGCACCCTCGGATCTGTGGACACCGGGGAGCTGTTTTTT,CASTLGSVDTGELFF
TRBJ1-5,many,TRBD1,TRBV7-9,TGTGCCAGCAGCTTAGCGGGACAGGGATTTTATAGCAATCAGCCCCAGCATTTT,CASSLAGQGFYSNQPQHF
TRBJ2-1,many,TRBD1,TRBV28,TGTGCCAGCAGTTTATGGAGACAGGGGGCGAATGAGCAGTTCTTC,CASSLWRQGANEQFF
TRBJ1-4,many,-,TRBV28,TGTGCCAGCAGCCGCGGGGCTTCAGGAGGTGAAAAACTGTTTTTT,CASSRGASGGEKLFF
TRBJ2-1,many,-,TRBV7-2,TGTGCCAGCAGCTTTAAACCTAGCTCCTACAATGAGCAGTTCTTC,CASSFKPSSYNEQFF
TRBJ2-7,many,-,TRBV7-2,TGTGCCAGCAGCTTAGACGGTCCACTCTACGAGCAGTACTTC,CASSLDGPLYEQYF
TRBJ2-1,-,-,TRBV5-1,TGCGCCAGCAGCCACATCTCGGGGAATGAGCAGTTCTTC,CASSHISGNEQFF
TRBJ1-4,-,-,TRBV4-2,TGTGCCAGCAGCCAATCCGGCCGGGTTTGGGAAACTAATGAAAAACTGTTTTTT,CASSQSGRVWETNEKLFF
TRBJ1-1,many,TRBD1,TRBV30,TGTGCCTGGCTCGACAGGGAAAGCACTGAAGCTTTCTTT,CAWLDRESTEAFF
TRBJ2-7,once,-,TRBV19,TGTGCCAGTAGTCCTAGCGTAAGCTCCTACGAGCAGTACTTC,CASSPSVSSYEQYF
TRBJ1-2,-,-,TRBV6-2/TRBV6-3,TGTGCCAGCAGTTACTCGAGCAGGGGAGACGGCTACACCTTC,CASSYSSRGDGYTF
TRBJ1-2,once,-,TRBV28,TGTGCCAGCAGTTCCCCCGGGGGGCGGCAAAACTATGGCTACACCTTC,CASSSPGGRQNYGYTF
TRBJ1-5,few,-,TRBV30,TGTGCCCGGAGTGCAGGGAGGGTGAGCAATCAGCCCCAGCATTTT,CARSAGRVSNQPQHF
TRBJ1-2,-,-,TRBV5-5,TGTGCCAGCAGCGGAACTTCCGGGACACTGTACTATGGCTACACCTTC,CASSGTSGTLYYGYTF
TRBJ2-2,-,TRBD2,TRBV20-1,TGCAGTGCTAGGCCCCCTAGCGGCCACACCGGGGAGCTGTTTTTT,CSARPPSGHTGELFF
TRBJ1-2,-,TRBD1,TRBV10-2,TGCGCCAGCAGTCAGAGTACCTCAGGGGGCCTCTATGGCTACACCTTC,CASSQSTSGGLYGYTF
TRBJ1-2,-,-,TRBV11-2,TGTGCCAGCAGCTCGATCCGGGGGGGAAGCGACTATGGCTACACCTTC,CASSSIRGGSDYGYTF
TRBJ2-3,-,TRBD1,TRBV19,TGTGCCAGTAGTCCAGAACGACAGGGGGCTTGGGATACGCAGTATTTT,CASSPERQGAWDTQYF
TRBJ1-1,-,-,TRBV13,TGTGCCAGCAGCTTAGTAGGTATCCAAAGTACTGAAGCTTTCTTT,CASSLVGIQSTEAFF
TRBJ1-1,-,TRBD1,TRBV28,TGTGCCAGCAGTTGGGCAGGGGGGGGCACTGAAGCTTTCTTT,CASSWAGGGTEAFF
TRBJ1-6,-,-,TRBV9,TGTGCCAGCAGCGTAGAGACTAATTCACCCCTCCACTTT,CASSVETNSPLHF
TRBJ1-2,-,-,TRBV28,TGTGCCAGCAGTTTATATTGGCAGGTTGACAACTATGGCTACACCTTC,CASSLYWQVDNYGYTF
TRBJ2-1,few,-,TRBV24-1,TGTGCCACCAGCCAAGGGAGAGGCCACAATGAGCAGTTCTTC,CATSQGRGHNEQFF
TRBJ2-1,many,-,TRBV2,TGTGCCAGCTCGGGGTCCGATATGGGCAATGAGCAGTTCTTC,CASSGSDMGNEQFF
TRBJ1-4,-,-,TRBV7-2,TGTGCCAGCAGCTTCCAGGGTTCTAATGAAAAACTGTTTTTT,CASSFQGSNEKLFF
TRBJ1-1,-,-,TRBV10-3,TGTGCCATCCGCACGGGTGGGACTGAAGCTTTCTTT,CAIRTGGTEAFF
TRBJ1-2,many,-,TRBV5-8,TGTGCCAGCAGGAGGGGGACAAACTATGGCTACACCTTC,CASRRGTNYGYTF
TRBJ1-1,many,-,TRBV5-1,TGCGCCAGCAGCAACCCGGACGAAGGTCCTGAAGCTTTCTTT,CASSNPDEGPEAFF